This is a list of T cell receptor beta chains from one sample in a study of Graves' ophthalmopathy and Graves' hyperthyroidism. Each CDR3 protein is one row after TCRdb ran MiXCR on the multiplex PCR reads. The table shows 600,000 to 950,000 distinct CDR3 sequences, with around 40% occurring only once. Material: peripheral blood. The receptors here all came from an adult man with Graves' ophthalmopathy. The CDR3 runs from the conserved cysteine through the conserved F or W. The D gene is left open where the match is weak. Only some rows state a clone size, as once, few, many or a class for expanded clones.

>-|TRBV29-1|TRBJ1-6|TRBD1
CSVTGGLDSPLHF
TGCAGCGTCACAGGGGGCTTGGATTCACCCCTCCACTTT
>few|TRBV30|TRBJ1-2|-
CAWAGRGYTF
TGTGCCTGGGCAGGGAGAGGCTACACCTTC
>-|TRBV2|TRBJ2-3|TRBD2
CASRLAGAGRDTQYF
TGTGCCAGCAGGCTAGCGGGAGCTGGAAGAGATACGCAGTATTTT
>few|TRBV6-5|TRBJ2-6|-
CASSYSIQSGANVLTF
TGTGCCAGCAGTTACTCGATACAGTCTGGGGCCAACGTCCTGACTTTC
>-|TRBV29-1|TRBJ2-7|-
CSASKGDTSPYEQHF
TGCAGTGCTAGCAAAGGGGACACCTCACCCTACGAGCAGCACTTC
>many|TRBV7-9|TRBJ2-5|-
CASSFGYTRETQYF
TGTGCCAGCAGCTTTGGGTATACCAGGGAGACCCAGTACTTC
>-|TRBV25-1|TRBJ1-2|-
CADGRIPRGGYTF
TGTGCCGACGGACGGATCCCTAGGGGCGGCTACACCTTC
>many|TRBV9|TRBJ1-3|-
CASSVGGGEGNTIYF
TGTGCCAGCAGCGTCGGTGGTGGGGAGGGAAACACCATATATTTT
>many|TRBV4-2|TRBJ1-6|TRBD1
CASRATGQVNSPLHF
TGTGCCAGCAGGGCCACGGGACAGGTTAATTCACCCCTCCACTTT
>-|TRBV10-3|TRBJ1-1|-
CAISETAENTEAFF
TGTGCCATCAGTGAGACGGCAGAGAACACTGAAGCTTTCTTT
>many|TRBV5-1|TRBJ2-7|TRBD1
CASSRTGGAYEQYF
TGCGCCAGCAGCCGGACAGGGGGGGCCTACGAGCAGTACTTC
>once|TRBV10-3|TRBJ1-5|-
CAISSTGYSQPQHF
TGTGCCATCAGTTCAACAGGGTATAGTCAGCCCCAGCATTTT
>many|TRBV14|TRBJ2-5|TRBD2
CASSRMGIGLAARETQYF
TGTGCCAGCAGCCGAATGGGAATTGGACTAGCGGCTCGGGAGACCCAGTACTTC
>many|TRBV19|TRBJ1-5|-
CASSIDGNNQPQHF
TGTGCCAGTAGTATAGACGGAAACAATCAGCCCCAGCATTTT
>many|TRBV9|TRBJ1-1|-
CASSYREDTEAFF
TGTGCCAGCTCCTACCGGGAGGACACTGAAGCTTTCTTT
>-|TRBV6-6|TRBJ1-4|TRBD1
CASSYQTGYEKLFF
TGTGCCAGCAGTTATCAGACAGGGTATGAAAAACTGTTTTTT
>-|TRBV12-3/TRBV12-4|TRBJ2-7|-
CASSSTEFPSYEQYF
TGTGCCAGCAGTTCCACGGAGTTCCCCTCCTACGAGCAGTACTTC
>-|TRBV7-9|TRBJ1-5|TRBD1
CASSYQGTGAVGQPQHF
TGTGCCAGCAGTTATCAGGGGACAGGGGCGGTTGGTCAGCCCCAGCATTTT
>many|TRBV20-1|TRBJ2-7|TRBD2
CSMTSGRDEQYF
TGCAGCATGACTAGCGGGAGAGACGAGCAGTACTTC
>many|TRBV20-1|TRBJ2-5|TRBD1
CSARGTGGETQYF
TGCAGTGCTAGAGGGACAGGGGGGGAGACCCAGTACTTC
>-|TRBV5-1|TRBJ2-2|-
CASSPRRTNTGELFF
TGCGCCAGCAGCCCGCGACGGACGAACACCGGGGAGCTGTTTTTT
>few|TRBV20-1|TRBJ2-5|-
CSTGKETQYF
TGCAGTACAGGGAAAGAGACCCAGTACTTC
>many|TRBV2|TRBJ1-1|-
CASSGGTWTEAFF
TGTGCCAGCAGTGGGGGGACGTGGACTGAAGCTTTCTTT
>-|TRBV19|TRBJ1-2|-
CASTREGYGYTF
TGTGCCAGTACCAGGGAAGGCTATGGCTACACCTTC
>many|TRBV15|TRBJ1-1|-
CATSRDVSFGTEAFF
TGTGCCACCAGCAGAGATGTGAGTTTCGGCACTGAAGCTTTCTTT
>many|TRBV7-9|TRBJ1-4|-
CASSQRQANEKLFF
TGTGCCAGCAGCCAAAGACAGGCCAATGAAAAACTGTTTTTT
>few|TRBV7-9|TRBJ2-7|-
CASSSPNSYEQYF
TGTGCCAGCAGCTCCCCAAACTCCTACGAGCAGTACTTC
>-|TRBV25-1|TRBJ2-6|-
CASTPPSGANVLTF
TGTGCCAGCACCCCCCCTTCTGGGGCCAACGTCCTGACTTTC
>-|TRBV29-1|TRBJ1-4|-
CSLSGRWEKLFF
TGCAGCTTGTCAGGGAGGTGGGAAAAACTGTTTTTT
>few|TRBV7-2|TRBJ1-1|-
CASSPWGQGHTEAFF
TGTGCCAGCAGTCCCTGGGGGCAGGGCCACACTGAAGCTTTCTTT
>many|TRBV20-1|TRBJ1-6|-
CSASRDLGNSPLHF
TGCAGTGCTAGTCGAGACCTCGGGAATTCACCCCTCCACTTT
>many|TRBV12-3/TRBV12-4|TRBJ1-4|-
CASSLGPNEKLFF
TGTGCCAGCAGTTTGGGACCCAATGAAAAACTGTTTTTT
>many|TRBV29-1|TRBJ2-5|-
CSVGRTAEQTQYF
TGCAGCGTTGGTCGAACGGCTGAGCAGACCCAGTACTTC
>many|TRBV11-2|TRBJ2-7|-
CASSSVEGYEQYF
TGTGCCAGCAGCTCCGTCGAGGGCTACGAGCAGTACTTC
>many|TRBV7-2|TRBJ2-5|TRBD1
CASGRTGAHQETQYF
TGTGCCAGCGGAAGGACAGGGGCGCACCAAGAGACCCAGTACTTC
>-|TRBV2|TRBJ2-7|TRBD2
CASSLLAGGLDEQYF
TGTGCCAGCAGTCTACTAGCGGGGGGCCTCGACGAGCAGTACTTC
>-|TRBV7-6|TRBJ1-1|-
CASSLYTGTTNTEAFF
TGTGCCAGCAGCTTATACACAGGCACTACAAACACTGAAGCTTTCTTT
>-|TRBV7-9|TRBJ2-7|TRBD2
CASSDGLAGRYEQYF
TGTGCCAGCAGCGATGGACTAGCGGGGCGATACGAGCAGTACTTC
>-|TRBV20-1|TRBJ1-1|TRBD1
CSAGNPGQGARTEAFF
TGCAGTGCTGGAAATCCGGGACAGGGGGCGAGGACTGAAGCTTTCTTT
>-|TRBV10-3|TRBJ1-2|-
CAISGVAGIGGYTF
TGTGCCATCAGTGGGGTGGCAGGGATCGGTGGCTACACCTTC
>-|TRBV19|TRBJ2-2|TRBD2
CASSTRTSGTGELFF
TGTGCCAGTAGTACCCGGACTAGCGGCACCGGGGAGCTGTTTTTT
>many|TRBV2|TRBJ2-7|TRBD2
CASSDSSGTYEQYF
TGTGCCAGCAGTGATTCGAGCGGGACCTACGAGCAGTACTTC
>many|TRBV7-2|TRBJ2-7|-
CASSNLYEQYF
TGTGCCAGCAGCAACCTCTACGAGCAGTACTTC
>-|TRBV7-9|TRBJ2-7|TRBD1
CASSHSTGVHLYEQYF
TGTGCCAGCAGTCACTCTACAGGGGTACATCTCTACGAGCAGTACTTC
>-|TRBV29-1|TRBJ1-5|TRBD1
CSVSSGQGAYNQPQHF
TGCAGCGTCTCATCGGGACAGGGAGCGTACAATCAGCCCCAGCATTTT
>-|TRBV20-1|TRBJ1-5|-
CSARDFKRATYSNQPQHF
TGCAGTGCTAGAGATTTCAAGAGGGCAACCTATAGCAATCAGCCCCAGCATTTT
>-|TRBV14|TRBJ2-7|TRBD1
CASSHPSPGTGTYEQYF
TGTGCCAGCAGCCACCCCAGCCCCGGGACAGGAACCTACGAGCAGTACTTC
>-|TRBV6-5|TRBJ2-7|-
CASSLSGTLREQYF
TGTGCCAGCAGTTTAAGCGGCACCCTAAGAGAGCAGTACTTC
>-|TRBV9|TRBJ1-2|-
CASTVGGWGYTF
TGTGCCAGCACCGTAGGGGGTTGGGGCTACACCTTC
>-|TRBV6-1|TRBJ1-2|-
CASKVIGAGYTF
TGTGCCAGCAAAGTGATAGGGGCTGGCTACACCTTC
>-|TRBV2|TRBJ2-5|TRBD1
CATGQGKETQYF
TGTGCTACCGGACAGGGGAAAGAGACCCAGTACTTC
>-|TRBV20-1|TRBJ2-7|-
CSARDLTGLDYEQYF
TGCAGTGCTAGAGACCTCACAGGGTTGGACTACGAGCAGTACTTC
>-|TRBV11-2|TRBJ1-2|-
CASSRRQDGYTF
TGTGCCAGCAGCCGGCGCCAGGATGGCTACACCTTC
>many|TRBV10-3|TRBJ1-1|-
CAISESRGNTEAFF
TGTGCCATCAGTGAGTCAAGAGGGAACACTGAAGCTTTCTTT
>-|TRBV5-1|TRBJ2-7|-
CASSLQLAGHDEQYF
TGCGCCAGCAGCCTCCAGCTGGCAGGGCATGACGAGCAGTACTTC
>-|TRBV20-1|TRBJ2-7|-
CSASPTASSYEQYF
TGCAGTGCTAGTCCGACAGCGAGCTCCTACGAGCAGTACTTC